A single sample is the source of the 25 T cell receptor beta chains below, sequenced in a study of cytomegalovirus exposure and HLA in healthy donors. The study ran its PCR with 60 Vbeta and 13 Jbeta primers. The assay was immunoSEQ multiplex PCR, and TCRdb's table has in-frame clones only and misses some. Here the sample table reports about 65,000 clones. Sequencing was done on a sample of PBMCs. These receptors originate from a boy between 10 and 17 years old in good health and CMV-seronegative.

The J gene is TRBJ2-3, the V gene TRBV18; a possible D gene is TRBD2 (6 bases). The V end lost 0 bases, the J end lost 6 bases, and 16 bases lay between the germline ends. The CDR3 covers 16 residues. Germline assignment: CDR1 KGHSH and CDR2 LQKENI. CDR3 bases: TGTGCCAGCTCACCACCCCAGGGCGGGGCGCGGGATACGCAGTATTTT. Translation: CASSPPQGGARDTQYF.

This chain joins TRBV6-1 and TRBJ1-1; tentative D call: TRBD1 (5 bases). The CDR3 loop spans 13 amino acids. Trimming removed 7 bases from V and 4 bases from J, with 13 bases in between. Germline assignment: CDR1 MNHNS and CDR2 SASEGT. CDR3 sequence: CASTKSGGTEAFF. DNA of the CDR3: TGTGCCAGCACTAAATCCGGGGGCACTGAAGCTTTCTTT.

The CDR3 coding sequence is TGTGCCAGCAGTTGGCGGTATACTAGCGGGAGGGATATAGGCCACTACGAGCAGTACTTC. Translating it yields CASSWRYTSGRDIGHYEQYF. The chain carries TRBV27 and TRBJ2-7, with 13 bases fitting TRBD2. Germline V lookup: CDR1 MNHEY, CDR2 SMNVEV (reference sequence). J lost 3 bases, V lost 4 bases, and 18 bases had no gene match. The CDR3 consists of 20 residues.

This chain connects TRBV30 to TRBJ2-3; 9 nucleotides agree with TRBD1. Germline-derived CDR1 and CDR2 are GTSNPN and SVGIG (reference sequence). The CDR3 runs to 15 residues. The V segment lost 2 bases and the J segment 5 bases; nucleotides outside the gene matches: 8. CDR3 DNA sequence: TGTGCCTGGAGTCCCGGGACAGGGCAACGAGATACGCAGTATTTT. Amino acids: CAWSPGTGQRDTQYF.

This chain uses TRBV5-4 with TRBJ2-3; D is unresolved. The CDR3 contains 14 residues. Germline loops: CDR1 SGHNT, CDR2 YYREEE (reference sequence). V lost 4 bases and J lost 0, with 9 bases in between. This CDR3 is CASSLRESTDTQYF. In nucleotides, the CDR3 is TGTGCCAGCAGCCTACGCGAGAGCACAGATACGCAGTATTTT.

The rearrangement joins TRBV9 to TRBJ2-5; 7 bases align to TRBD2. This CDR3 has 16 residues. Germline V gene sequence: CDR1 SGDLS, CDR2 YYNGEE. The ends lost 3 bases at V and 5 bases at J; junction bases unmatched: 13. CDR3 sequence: CASSGLGTILGETQYF. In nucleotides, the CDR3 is TGTGCCAGCAGCGGGCTCGGGACTATCCTGGGCGAGACCCAGTACTTC. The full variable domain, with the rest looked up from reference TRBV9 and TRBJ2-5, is DSGVTQTPKHLITATGQRVTLRCSPRSGDLSVYWYQQSLDQGLQFLIQYYNGEERAKGNILERFSAQQFPDLHSELNLSSLELGDSALYFCASSGLGTILGETQYFGPGTRLLVL.

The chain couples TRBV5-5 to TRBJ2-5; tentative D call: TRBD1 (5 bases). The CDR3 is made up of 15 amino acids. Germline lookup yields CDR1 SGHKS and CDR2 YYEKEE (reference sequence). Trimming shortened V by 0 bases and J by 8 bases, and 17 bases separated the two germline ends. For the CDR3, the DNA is TGTGCCAGCAGCTTGGCTATGGACAAGGGCGGAACCCAGTACTTC. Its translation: CASSLAMDKGGTQYF.

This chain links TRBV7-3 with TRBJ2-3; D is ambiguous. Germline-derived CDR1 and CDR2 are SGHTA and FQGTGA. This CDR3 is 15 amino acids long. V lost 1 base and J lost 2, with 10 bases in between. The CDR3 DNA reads TGTGCCAGCAGCTTAATGGGCACGCCCACAGATACGCAGTATTTT. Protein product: CASSLMGTPTDTQYF. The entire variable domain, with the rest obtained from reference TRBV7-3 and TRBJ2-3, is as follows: GAGVSQTPSNKVTEKGKYVELRCDPISGHTALYWYRQSLGQGPEFLIYFQGTGAADDSGLPNDRFFAVRPEGSVSTLKIQRTERGDSAVYLCASSLMGTPTDTQYFGPGTRLTVL.

The CDR3 coding sequence is TGTGCCAGCAGTGAAGCCTCCCTGAGACAGGTGGGAACGAAGCCCCAGCATTTT. Translated, it gives CASSEASLRQVGTKPQHF. The chain carries TRBV6-1 and TRBJ1-5, with D possibly matching TRBD1 (6 bases). Germline assignment: CDR1 MNHNS and CDR2 SASEGT. This CDR3 is built from 18 residues. Trimming stripped 0 bases from V and 8 bases from J, with 23 bases between.

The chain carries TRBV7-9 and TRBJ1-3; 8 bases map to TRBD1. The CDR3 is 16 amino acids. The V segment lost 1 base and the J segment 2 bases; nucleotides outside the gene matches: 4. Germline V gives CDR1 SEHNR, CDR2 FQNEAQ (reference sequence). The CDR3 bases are TGTGCCAGCAGCTTAGAACTGACAGGGGCTGGAAACACCATATATTTT. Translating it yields CASSLELTGAGNTIYF.

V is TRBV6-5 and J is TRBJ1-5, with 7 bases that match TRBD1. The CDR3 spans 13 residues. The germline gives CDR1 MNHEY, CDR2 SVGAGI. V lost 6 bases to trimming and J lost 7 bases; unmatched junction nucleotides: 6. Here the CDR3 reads CASSSQGSQPQHF. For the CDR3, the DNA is TGTGCCAGCAGCTCACAGGGGAGCCAGCCCCAGCATTTT.

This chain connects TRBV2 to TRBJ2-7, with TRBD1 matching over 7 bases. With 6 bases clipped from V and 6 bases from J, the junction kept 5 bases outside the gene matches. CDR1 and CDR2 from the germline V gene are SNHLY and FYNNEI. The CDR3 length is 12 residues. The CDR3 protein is CASSDDRAEQYF. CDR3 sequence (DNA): TGTGCCAGCAGCGATGACAGGGCCGAGCAGTACTTC.

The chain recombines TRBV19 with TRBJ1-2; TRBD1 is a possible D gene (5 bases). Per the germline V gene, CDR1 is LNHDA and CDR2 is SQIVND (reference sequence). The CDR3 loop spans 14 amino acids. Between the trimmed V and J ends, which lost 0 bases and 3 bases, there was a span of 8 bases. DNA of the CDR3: TGTGCCAGTAGTATAGACAGGGCGGACTATGGCTACACCTTC. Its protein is CASSIDRADYGYTF.

CDR3 residues: CASSQERIAEGYTF. The CDR3 coding sequence is TGTGCCAGCAGCCAAGAACGTATTGCGGAAGGCTACACCTTC. The V gene is TRBV4-2, the J gene TRBJ1-2; D unresolved. This CDR3 contains 14 residues. Germline CDR1 and CDR2: LGHNA and YNFKEQ. V lost 0 bases, J lost 8 bases, and 13 bases lay in between.

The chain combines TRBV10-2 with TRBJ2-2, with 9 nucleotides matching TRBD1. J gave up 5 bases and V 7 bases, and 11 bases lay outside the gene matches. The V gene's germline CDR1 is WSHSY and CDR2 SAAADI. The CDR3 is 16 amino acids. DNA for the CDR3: TGCGCCAGCACCCAAGGGACAGGGCGGCGGACCGGGGAGCTGTTTTTT. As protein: CASTQGTGRRTGELFF.

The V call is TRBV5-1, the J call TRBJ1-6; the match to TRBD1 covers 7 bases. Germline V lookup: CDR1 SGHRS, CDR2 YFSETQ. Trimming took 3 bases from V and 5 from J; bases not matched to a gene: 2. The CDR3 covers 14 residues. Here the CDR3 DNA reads TGCGCCAGCAGCTCGACAGGGAATAATTCACCCCTCCACTTT. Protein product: CASSSTGNNSPLHF.

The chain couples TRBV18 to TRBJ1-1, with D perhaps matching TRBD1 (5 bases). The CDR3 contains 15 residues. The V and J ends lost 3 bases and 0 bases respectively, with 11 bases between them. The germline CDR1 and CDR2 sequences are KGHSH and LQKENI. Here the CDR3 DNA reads TGTGCCAGCTCACCTCCCGGGACTATGAACACTGAAGCTTTCTTT. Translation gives CASSPPGTMNTEAFF.

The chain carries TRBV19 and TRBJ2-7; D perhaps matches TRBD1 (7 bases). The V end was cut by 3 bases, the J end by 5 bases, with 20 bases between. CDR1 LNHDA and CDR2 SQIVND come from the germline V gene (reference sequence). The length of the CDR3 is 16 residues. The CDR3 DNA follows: TGTGCCAGTAGTATGATGGCAGGGGGGTTTCTCGACGAGCAGTACTTC. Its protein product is CASSMMAGGFLDEQYF.

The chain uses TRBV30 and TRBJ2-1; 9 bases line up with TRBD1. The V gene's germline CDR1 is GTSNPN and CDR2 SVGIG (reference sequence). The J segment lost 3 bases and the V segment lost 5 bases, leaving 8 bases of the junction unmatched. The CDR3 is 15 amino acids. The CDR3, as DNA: TGTGCCTGGGGTCCGGGACAGGGTTTCTACAATGAGCAGTTCTTC. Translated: CAWGPGQGFYNEQFF.

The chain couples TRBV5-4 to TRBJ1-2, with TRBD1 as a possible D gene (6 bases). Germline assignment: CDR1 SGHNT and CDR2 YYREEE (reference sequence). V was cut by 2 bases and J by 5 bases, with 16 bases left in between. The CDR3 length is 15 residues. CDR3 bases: TGTGCCAGCAGCTTCCGTCAGGGGCCGGATTATGGCTACACCTTC. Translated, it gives CASSFRQGPDYGYTF.

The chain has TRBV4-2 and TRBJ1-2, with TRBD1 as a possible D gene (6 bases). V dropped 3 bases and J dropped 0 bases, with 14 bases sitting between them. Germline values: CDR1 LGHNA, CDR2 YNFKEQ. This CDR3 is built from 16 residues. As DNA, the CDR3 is TGTGCCAGCAGCCAGGCTACAGGGACTACTAACTATGGCTACACCTTC. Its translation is CASSQATGTTNYGYTF.

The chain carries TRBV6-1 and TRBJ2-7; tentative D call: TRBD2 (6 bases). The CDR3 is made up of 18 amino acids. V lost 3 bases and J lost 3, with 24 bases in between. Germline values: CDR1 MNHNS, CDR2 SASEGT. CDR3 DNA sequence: TGTGCCAGCAGTGAGGGCTTAGGGGTGGGTAGCGGAATCTACGAGCAGTACTTC. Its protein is CASSEGLGVGSGIYEQYF.

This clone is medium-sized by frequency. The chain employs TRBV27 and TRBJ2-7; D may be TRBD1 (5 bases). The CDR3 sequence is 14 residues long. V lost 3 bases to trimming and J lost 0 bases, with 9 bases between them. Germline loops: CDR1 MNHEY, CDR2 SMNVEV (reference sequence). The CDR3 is CASSFGDSSYEQYF. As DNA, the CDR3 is TGTGCCAGCAGTTTTGGAGACAGCTCCTACGAGCAGTACTTC.

CDR3 coding DNA: TGTGCCTGGAGTGCATCTAACCGGCCGGGACAGCAAAAACTGTTTTTT. It codes for CAWSASNRPGQQKLFF. The chain links TRBV30 to TRBJ1-4; TRBD1 matches 7 bases. The CDR3 totals 16 residues. J was trimmed by 9 bases and V by 1 base; bases with no gene match: 14. Germline CDR1 reads GTSNPN; CDR2 reads SVGIG (reference sequence).

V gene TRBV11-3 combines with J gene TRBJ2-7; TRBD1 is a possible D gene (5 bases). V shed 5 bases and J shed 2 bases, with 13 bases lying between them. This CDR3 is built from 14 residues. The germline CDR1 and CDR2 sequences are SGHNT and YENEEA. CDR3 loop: CASSNDSPPYEQYF. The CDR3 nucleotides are TGTGCCAGCAGCAACGACAGTCCCCCCTACGAGCAGTACTTC.